Each of the 23 T cell receptor beta chains below was sequenced from the same sample in a study of CDR3 diversity in severe acne. TCRdb re-derived calls from the PCR reads in MiXCR, one entry per CDR3 protein. There are more than 80,000 distinct CDR3 sequences in the sample; under 55% occur only once, and 9.5% to 13% lies in the top ten. The sample comprised blood. These TCRs come from a male donor with severe acne vulgaris.

This clonotype was seen at least ten times. The chain combines TRBV15 with TRBJ1-4; possibly TRBD1 for D (6 bases). The CDR3 length is 13 residues. V was pared by 6 bases and J by 7 bases, with 12 bases between. Germline CDR1 LNHNV, CDR2 YYDKDF (reference sequence). The CDR3 region is CATREGGGEKLFF. In DNA form, the CDR3 reads TGTGCCACCAGGGAAGGGGGAGGTGAAAAACTGTTTTTT.

At least ten counts were recorded for this clonotype. The CDR3 here is CATSTPGARDQPQHF. The CDR3, as DNA: TGTGCCACCAGCACACCTGGGGCCAGAGATCAGCCCCAGCATTTT. The rearrangement uses TRBV15 and TRBJ1-5, with D possibly matching TRBD1 (5 bases). The CDR3 consists of 15 residues. Germline V lookup: CDR1 LNHNV, CDR2 YYDKDF (reference sequence). The V gene lost 4 bases and the J gene lost 5 bases, with 15 bases spanning the gap.

Note on this clonotype: The junction departs from germline at one end; a sequencing error may be responsible. The gene calls are TRBV10-3 and TRBJ2-5, with 9 bases identical to TRBD1. CDR3 size: 14 residues. The germline CDR1 and CDR2 sequences are ENHRY and SYGVKD. CDR3 protein: CAISDPRTGETRYF. The CDR3 DNA follows: TGTGCCATCAGTGATCCTCGGACAGGGGAGACCCGGTACTTC.

As concerns this clonotype: Since a much larger clone is just one base distant, this may be a read error. The rearrangement links TRBV19 to TRBJ2-2, with TRBD2 matching over 8 bases. The CDR3 contains 14 residues. The ends lost 4 bases at V and 7 bases at J; junction bases unmatched: 5. Germline V gene lookup returns CDR1 LNHDA and CDR2 SQIVND (reference sequence). Here the CDR3 DNA reads TGTGCCAGTAGTACCGGGAGGGACAACGGGGAGCTGTTTTTT. Its protein product is CASSTGRDNGELFF.

There are many counts of this clonotype. The chain carries TRBV5-1 and TRBJ1-1; D not certain. V was clipped by 4 bases and J by 6 bases, with 16 bases between them. The V gene's germline CDR1 is SGHRS and CDR2 YFSETQ. The CDR3 length is 14 residues. CDR3 amino acids: CASSPTLGGSEAFF. The CDR3 coding sequence is TGCGCCAGCAGCCCCACGCTAGGAGGGTCTGAAGCTTTCTTT. Combining the CDR3 with reference TRBV5-1 and TRBJ1-1 gives the whole variable domain KAGVTQTPRYLIKTRGQQVTLSCSPISGHRSVSWYQQTPGQGLQFLFEYFSETQRNKGNFPGRFSGRQFSNSRSEMNVSTLELGDSALYLCASSPTLGGSEAFFGQGTRLTVV.

This chain connects TRBV9 to TRBJ2-7; 8 positions agree with TRBD2. The germline V gene encodes CDR1 SGDLS and CDR2 YYNGEE. CDR3 length equals 14 residues. Losses at the gene ends were 2 bases for V and 2 bases for J; bases not matched to a gene: 3. CDR3 nucleotide sequence: TGTGCCAGCAGCGTCGGGGGGGGGACCTACGAGCAGTACTTC. Translated: CASSVGGGTYEQYF. The full variable domain, with the rest looked up from reference TRBV9 and TRBJ2-7, is DSGVTQTPKHLITATGQRVTLRCSPRSGDLSVYWYQQSLDQGLQFLIQYYNGEERAKGNILERFSAQQFPDLHSELNLSSLELGDSALYFCASSVGGGTYEQYFGPGTRLTVT.

To note about this clonotype: This clone may be a read error of a much larger clone one base away. The rearrangement uses TRBV7-9 and TRBJ2-7; tentatively, D is TRBD2 (6 bases). This CDR3 region has 14 residues. V was cut by 6 bases and J by 5 bases, with 17 bases left in between. Germline V gene data show CDR1 as SEHNR and CDR2 as FQNEAQ (reference sequence). The CDR3: CASSYGLARDEQYF. In DNA, the CDR3 is TGTGCCAGCAGTTACGGGCTAGCGAGGGACGAGCAGTACTTC. Full variable domain (remainder filled in from reference TRBV7-9 and TRBJ2-7): DTGVSQNPRHKITKRGQNVTFRCDPISEHNRLYWYRQTLGQGPEFLTYFQNEAQLEKSRLLSDRFSAERPKGSFSTLEIQRTEQGDSAMYLCASSYGLARDEQYFGPGTRLTVT.

The V and J genes are TRBV24-1 and TRBJ2-5, with 10 bases that match TRBD1. The V gene's germline CDR1 is KGHDR and CDR2 SFDVKD. V dropped 4 bases and J dropped 2; count of bases not matched to a gene: 9. The CDR3 extends over 17 amino acids. The CDR3 is CATSEWDRGTEQETQYF. DNA for the CDR3: TGTGCCACCAGTGAATGGGACAGGGGAACAGAGCAAGAGACCCAGTACTTC.

The sample holds one count of this clonotype. The rearrangement links TRBV2 to TRBJ2-5, with 11 bases lining up with TRBD2. This CDR3 contains 13 residues. The V and J ends lost 9 bases and 5 bases, in that order; junction bases with no gene match: 5. The germline CDR1 and CDR2 sequences are SNHLY and FYNNEI. The DNA of the CDR3 is TGTGCCAGTAGCGGGAGGGCCTCGGAGACCCAGTACTTC. It yields the protein CASSGRASETQYF.

J is TRBJ1-1 and V is TRBV12-3 or TRBV12-4, with D maybe TRBD1 (5 bases). The CDR3 loop spans 14 amino acids. The V end lost 5 bases, the J end lost 0 bases, and 10 bases lay between the germline ends. CDR3 in amino acids: CASSPGGLNTEAFF. DNA of the CDR3: TGTGCCAGCAGTCCCGGGGGTTTGAACACTGAAGCTTTCTTT.

This chain links TRBV20-1 with TRBJ2-7, with 12 bases matching TRBD2. The germline V gene has CDR1 DFQATT and CDR2 SNEGSKA (reference sequence). The CDR3 has 17 amino acids. V dropped 0 bases and J dropped 4; count of bases not matched to a gene: 10. DNA of the CDR3: TGCAGTGCTAGAGATTATGCTAGCGGGAGGGCCTGGTACGAGCAGTACTTC. Translated, it gives CSARDYASGRAWYEQYF.

About this clonotype: A clone one base away is much larger, so this may be a read error. This is likely a read error, given that the CDR3 carries no conserved phenylalanine or tryptophan at its end. The chain links TRBV29-1 to TRBJ1-1; D remains unclear. Trimming shortened V by 0 bases and J by 9 bases, and 11 bases separated the two germline ends. CDR3 length: 12 amino acids. Germline CDR1 is SQVTM and CDR2 is ANQGSEA. CDR3 in amino acids: CSVEDSSRKAFS. The CDR3 region has the DNA TGCAGCGTTGAAGATAGTTCGCGAAAAGCTTTCTCT.

About this clonotype: Given a much more abundant clone one base away, this may be a read error. The chain is built from TRBV7-9 and TRBJ2-1; D is possibly TRBD2 (5 bases). CDR1 and CDR2 (germline): SEHNR, FQNEAQ (reference sequence). The CDR3 is made up of 11 amino acids. CDR3 DNA: TGTGCCAGCAGCGAGGGAAATGAGCAGTCCTTC. It specifies CASSEGNEQSF.

This clonotype occurred many times. The J gene is TRBJ1-1, the V gene TRBV2; maybe TRBD1 (6 bases). Looked up from germline, CDR1 is SNHLY and CDR2 is FYNNEI. The V end lost 7 bases, the J end lost 6 bases, and 21 bases lay between the germline ends. There are 15 residues in the CDR3. In DNA, the CDR3 is TGTGCCAGCAACTCGGGGGGGCCCTCATTGTCTGAAGCTTTCTTT. This encodes CASNSGGPSLSEAFF.

A few counts support this clonotype. This rearrangement joins TRBV29-1 to TRBJ2-5; 8 bases match TRBD2. The length of the CDR3 is 14 residues. Germline CDR1 SQVTM, CDR2 ANQGSEA. V was clipped by 6 bases and J by 2 bases; unmatched bases: 8. CDR3: CSVELAGGQETQYF. For the CDR3, the DNA is TGCAGCGTGGAACTGGCGGGAGGTCAAGAGACCCAGTACTTC.

This clonotype was seen only once. The chain carries TRBV9 and TRBJ2-7; 8 bases fit TRBD2. CDR1 is SGDLS and CDR2 is YYNGEE in the germline V gene. The CDR3 extends over 15 amino acids. V shed 0 bases, J shed 2 bases, and the junction held 4 bases outside the gene matches. CDR3 protein: CASSVAGLGPYEQYF. CDR3 in DNA: TGTGCCAGCAGCGTAGCGGGACTAGGACCCTACGAGCAGTACTTC.

Only a few counts were recorded for this clonotype. This chain connects TRBV28 to TRBJ2-3; 8 bases line up with TRBD2. V shed 3 bases and J 10 bases; nucleotides not matched to a gene: 15. This CDR3 has 16 amino acids. Germline V gives CDR1 MDHEN, CDR2 SYDVKM. CDR3 loop: CASSFRGGAGVYPQYF. CDR3 nucleotide sequence: TGTGCCAGCAGTTTCCGGGGAGGAGCGGGGGTGTATCCGCAGTATTTT.

This clonotype was counted a single time. The chain carries TRBV6-2 or TRBV6-3 and TRBJ1-2; D ambiguous. The CDR3 loop spans 14 amino acids. V was trimmed by 6 bases and J by 2 bases, leaving 13 bases between them. The germline V gene has CDR1 MNHEY and CDR2 SVGEGT. The CDR3 is CASSQGRMNYGYTF. As DNA, the CDR3 is TGTGCCAGCAGCCAAGGGAGGATGAACTATGGCTACACCTTC.

By proportion, this clonotype is medium-sized. The genes are TRBV7-9 and TRBJ2-7; D unresolved. The CDR3 length is 13 residues. Germline values: CDR1 SEHNR, CDR2 FQNEAQ (reference sequence). Trimming removed 1 base at V and 3 bases at J, with 7 bases between. The CDR3 nucleotides are TGTGCCAGCAGCTTAGGGTCACGCTACGAGCAGTACTTC. Translated: CASSLGSRYEQYF.

The CDR3 DNA is TGTGCCAGCAGAAAGACAGTTACCGGGGGCTACACCTTC. Protein: CASRKTVTGGYTF. The rearrangement joins TRBV25-1 to TRBJ1-2; TRBD1 is a possible D gene (5 bases). V shed 6 bases and J shed 8 bases, with 16 bases lying between them. Germline loops: CDR1 MGHDK, CDR2 SYGVNS. This CDR3 is built from 13 residues.

In its sample, this clonotype was seen many times. The chain uses TRBV29-1 and TRBJ2-3, with 14 bases fitting TRBD2. From germline, CDR1 is SQVTM and CDR2 ANQGSEA. V gave up 4 bases and J gave up 6 bases; unmatched junction bases: 6. The CDR3 spans 15 residues. The CDR3 DNA sequence: TGCAGCGTTGGGTGGACTAGCGGGAGGTGGGATACGCAGTATTTT. This codes for CSVGWTSGRWDTQYF.

About this clonotype: This may come from a read error, since a much larger clone is one base off. This chain joins TRBV2 and TRBJ2-5; D uncertain. The V gene's germline CDR1 is SNHLY and CDR2 FYNNEI. Trimming removed 4 bases from V and 1 base from J, with 7 bases in between. The CDR3 contains 13 residues. CDR3 bases: TGTGCCAGCAGTGTCAACGTCCAAGAGACCCAGTACTTC. Its translation: CASSVNVQETQYF.

In the case of this clonotype: Since a much larger clone is just one base distant, this may be a read error. V usage is TRBV5-4 and J usage is TRBJ2-2, with no clear D. This CDR3 is 14 amino acids long. Trimming pared 1 base from V and 7 bases from J, leaving 11 bases between. Germline CDR1 SGHNT, CDR2 YYREEE (reference sequence). The CDR3 here is CASSLIPGNGELFF. In DNA, the CDR3 is TGTGCCAGCAGCTTGATCCCTGGGAACGGGGAGCTGTTTTTT.